A single sample gave rise to the 25 T cell receptor beta chains below, sequenced in a study of early stage breast cancer tumors. Produced via immunoSEQ multiplex PCR; TCRdb's table is partial and in-frame only. Among about 53,000 clones listed, over 80% were seen once. The sequencing input was blood. Every receptor here comes from a person between 70 and 80 years old with breast cancer.

This sequence joins TRBV7-2 and TRBJ2-5; the match to TRBD2 covers 7 bases. The germline CDR1 and CDR2 sequences are SGHTA and FQGNSA. J lost 5 bases, V lost 4 bases, and 10 bases had no gene match. CDR3 size: 15 residues. CDR3 protein: CASSSRTSDGETQYF. The DNA for the CDR3 is TGTGCCAGCAGCTCGCGTACTAGCGACGGGGAGACCCAGTACTTC.

The rearrangement uses TRBV6-5 and TRBJ2-5; 10 bases line up with TRBD2. The CDR3 loop spans 15 amino acids. The trim removed 7 bases at V and 1 base at J, leaving 6 bases unmatched. CDR1 and CDR2 (germline): MNHEY, SVGAGI. The CDR3 DNA follows: TGTGCCAGCATTCGGACTAGCGGATTCCAAGAGACCCAGTACTTC. Encoded protein: CASIRTSGFQETQYF.

The chain uses TRBV6-6 and TRBJ2-5; 14 nucleotides line up with TRBD2. Germline CDR1 is MNHNY and CDR2 is SVGAGI (reference sequence). This CDR3 region has 16 residues. V lost 7 bases and J lost 4; bases outside the gene matches: 8. CDR3 region: CASTPTSGGAGETQYF. The CDR3, as DNA: TGTGCCAGCACGCCGACTAGCGGGGGGGCAGGAGAGACCCAGTACTTC.

The chain carries TRBV18 and TRBJ2-7; 12 bases agree with TRBD1. Germline-derived CDR1 and CDR2 are KGHSH and LQKENI. The CDR3 is made up of 18 amino acids. Germline trimming cut 3 bases from V and 3 bases from J; bases unmatched to any gene: 12. The CDR3 DNA reads TGTGCCAGCTCACCGCTCAGACCGGGACAGGGGGCTGACTACGAGCAGTACTTC. Encoded protein: CASSPLRPGQGADYEQYF.

V usage is TRBV10-3 and J usage is TRBJ2-7; D is uncertain. The CDR3 runs to 13 residues. With 4 bases removed from V and 2 bases from J, the gap between germline ends came to 9 bases. Germline V gene sequence: CDR1 ENHRY, CDR2 SYGVKD. In DNA form, the CDR3 reads TGTGCCATCAGTGGAACAAACACCTACGAGCAGTACTTC. Its translation: CAISGTNTYEQYF.

This clone was counted a few times. The chain couples TRBV12-2 to TRBJ1-5; the tabulated D call, TRBD1, remains unverified against the DNA. TRBV12-2 is a pseudogene locus. The length of the CDR3 is 17 residues. CDR3 amino acids: CATELNEQSAPNQPQHF. The CDR3 DNA reads TGTGCAACCGAGCTAAACGAACAGAGTGCTCCTAATCAGCCCCAGCATTTT.

The rearrangement links TRBV5-1 to TRBJ2-5, with 9 positions matching TRBD1. Germline CDR1 and CDR2: SGHRS and YFSETQ. With 3 bases clipped from V and 2 bases from J, the junction kept 5 bases outside the gene matches. The CDR3 is made up of 15 amino acids. CDR3 nucleotides: TGCGCCAGCAGCTCGGGACAGGGCCCTCAAGAGACCCAGTACTTC. Protein product: CASSSGQGPQETQYF.

V and J are TRBV7-2 and TRBJ1-2; TRBD1 aligns across 7 bases. V trimming: 5 bases; J trimming: 10 bases; junction bases outside the gene matches: 16. Germline V CDR1 and CDR2: SGHTA, FQGNSA. This CDR3 region has 15 residues. The CDR3 region has the DNA TGTGCCAGCAGCAGATGGACAGGCAACTCAGAACCCTACACCTTC. This gives the protein CASSRWTGNSEPYTF.

The genes are TRBV6-6 and TRBJ1-1; D is uncertain. V shed 6 bases and J shed 5 bases, with 13 bases lying between them. Germline V gene lookup returns CDR1 MNHNY and CDR2 SVGAGI (reference sequence). CDR3 size: 13 residues. The CDR3 reads CASSPAGRTEAFF. CDR3 coding DNA: TGTGCCAGCAGCCCGGCGGGCAGAACTGAAGCTTTCTTT.

The rearrangement uses TRBV7-2 and TRBJ1-6, with D unclear. Germline V gene data show CDR1 as SGHTA and CDR2 as FQGNSA. Trimming stripped 5 bases from V and 8 bases from J, with 19 bases between. CDR3 size: 16 residues. The CDR3 reads CASSPRVGVEYSPLHF. DNA of the CDR3: TGTGCCAGCAGCCCGCGCGTCGGGGTCGAATATTCACCCCTCCACTTT.

This chain uses TRBV19 with TRBJ2-2; possibly TRBD2 for D (5 bases). The CDR3 has 14 amino acids. Germline CDR1 is LNHDA and CDR2 is SQIVND (reference sequence). Deletions cut 4 bases from V and 7 bases from J, with 13 bases between. The CDR3 spells CASSTRGEDGELFF. The CDR3 bases are TGTGCCAGTAGTACTCGGGGTGAGGACGGGGAGCTGTTTTTT.

This clone was counted between two and nine times. The DNA of the CDR3 is TGTGCCAGCAGTTTAGTCTGGGCTTATAGCAATCAGCCCCAGCATTTT. Encoded protein: CASSLVWAYSNQPQHF. The rearrangement uses TRBV28 and TRBJ1-5, with unresolved D. The V gene's germline CDR1 is MDHEN and CDR2 SYDVKM. The CDR3 consists of 16 residues. V was shortened by 2 bases and J by 0 bases, with 11 bases between the two germline ends. Together with reference TRBV28 and TRBJ1-5, the CDR3 gives the full variable domain: DVKVTQSSRYLVKRTGEKVFLECVQDMDHENMFWYRQDPGLGLRLIYFSYDVKMKEKGDIPEGYSVSREKKERFSLILESASTNQTSMYLCASSLVWAYSNQPQHFGDGTRLSIL.

This rearrangement joins TRBV7-8 to TRBJ2-5, with a possible D match to TRBD2 (5 bases). Germline lookup yields CDR1 SGHVS and CDR2 FQNEAQ. Trimming removed 5 bases at V and 0 bases at J, with 16 bases between. This CDR3 comprises 16 residues. Here the CDR3 DNA reads TGTGCCAGCAGCCCAAGGACTTTGCGGAACCAAGAGACCCAGTACTTC. Protein product: CASSPRTLRNQETQYF.

This sequence joins TRBV18 and TRBJ2-3; a weak D match, TRBD1 (5 bases). Germline CDR1 is KGHSH and CDR2 is LQKENI. This CDR3 region has 14 residues. With 3 bases removed from V and 4 bases from J, the gap between germline ends came to 11 bases. The CDR3 sequence: CASSPGRQSDTQYF. CDR3 sequence (DNA): TGTGCCAGCTCACCGGGGCGGCAGTCAGATACGCAGTATTTT.

The rearrangement joins TRBV11-3 to TRBJ2-1; TRBD1 is a possible D gene (6 bases). Germline V gene lookup returns CDR1 SGHNT and CDR2 YENEEA. There are 13 residues in the CDR3. V lost 8 bases and J 5 bases, leaving 13 bases between the germline ends. CDR3 sequence (DNA): TGTGCCAGCGGAGTGGGGGCCAACAATGAGCAGTTCTTC. Amino acids: CASGVGANNEQFF.

The rearrangement links TRBV9 to TRBJ2-6; 10 bases align to TRBD1. The CDR3 totals 18 residues. Germline lookup yields CDR1 SGDLS and CDR2 YYNGEE. Trimming took 3 bases from V and 0 from J; bases not matched to a gene: 6. The CDR3 DNA reads TGTGCCAGCAGCGCGACAGGGGGCGTAAACTCTGGGGCCAACGTCCTGACTTTC. Protein product: CASSATGGVNSGANVLTF.

V gene TRBV2 combines with J gene TRBJ2-3; 10 bases line up with TRBD2. Germline V gene lookup returns CDR1 SNHLY and CDR2 FYNNEI. V was pared by 8 bases and J by 0 bases, with 2 bases of the junction left unmatched. CDR3 size: 14 residues. In nucleotides, the CDR3 is TGTGCCAGCCAAGCGGGAGGGAGCACAGATACGCAGTATTTT. Translating it yields CASQAGGSTDTQYF.

The chain carries TRBV27 and TRBJ1-1; D call uncertain. The V end lost 8 bases, the J end lost 7 bases, and 23 bases lay between the germline ends. Looked up from germline, CDR1 is MNHEY and CDR2 is SMNVEV (reference sequence). The CDR3 extends over 15 amino acids. CDR3 sequence: CASPIFVGGQDEAFF. Here the CDR3 DNA reads TGTGCCAGCCCAATATTTGTGGGAGGGCAAGATGAAGCTTTCTTT.

The chain links TRBV5-1 to TRBJ2-7; TRBD1 agrees at 8 bases. Trimming cost V 0 bases and J 9 bases; bases outside gene matches: 2. The CDR3 has 12 amino acids. Germline assignment: CDR1 SGHRS and CDR2 YFSETQ. The CDR3 DNA sequence: TGCGCCAGCAGCTTGGAACAGGGGGGGCAGTACTTC. It encodes CASSLEQGGQYF.

This rearrangement joins TRBV6-1 to TRBJ2-2; tentative D call: TRBD1 (5 bases). Trimming shortened V by 6 bases and J by 2 bases, and 10 bases separated the two germline ends. The germline CDR1 and CDR2 sequences are MNHNS and SASEGT. The CDR3 extends over 14 amino acids. CDR3 sequence reads: CASRAGSNTGELFF. CDR3 nucleotides: TGTGCCAGCAGGGCAGGGTCAAACACCGGGGAGCTGTTTTTT.

The CDR3: CAWIREDTEAFF. CDR3 sequence (DNA): TGTGCCTGGATCAGGGAGGACACTGAAGCTTTCTTT. This chain uses TRBV30 with TRBJ1-1; possibly TRBD1 for D (5 bases). The CDR3 spans 12 residues. The V gene lost 4 bases and the J gene lost 3 bases, with 9 bases spanning the gap. Germline V gives CDR1 GTSNPN, CDR2 SVGIG (reference sequence).

The chain combines TRBV19 with TRBJ2-5, with D perhaps matching TRBD2 (6 bases). Germline V CDR1 and CDR2: LNHDA, SQIVND (reference sequence). The V and J ends lost 4 bases and 4 bases respectively, with 10 bases between them. CDR3 size: 13 residues. CDR3: CASSRGTGETQYF. CDR3 DNA: TGTGCCAGTAGTAGAGGGACTGGAGAGACCCAGTACTTC. Complete variable domain (other parts from reference TRBV19 and TRBJ2-5): DGGITQSPKYLFRKEGQNVTLSCEQNLNHDAMYWYRQDPGQGLRLIYYSQIVNDFQKGDIAEGYSVSREKKESFPLTVTSAQKNPTAFYLCASSRGTGETQYFGPGTRLLVL.

The gene calls are TRBV13 and TRBJ2-3; TRBD2 agrees at 8 bases. Germline loops: CDR1 PRHDT, CDR2 FYEKMQ (reference sequence). Unmatched junction bases numbered 8, after V lost 3 bases and J lost 6 bases. CDR3 length: 15 residues. In nucleotides, the CDR3 is TGTGCCAGCAGCTTGGGGGGACTAGTGAAGGATACGCAGTATTTT. Amino acids: CASSLGGLVKDTQYF.

V and J are TRBV30 and TRBJ1-2; D possibly corresponds to TRBD1 (5 bases). Germline-derived CDR1 and CDR2 are GTSNPN and SVGIG (reference sequence). Deletions cut 0 bases from V and 7 bases from J, with 18 bases between. The CDR3 length is 15 residues. The CDR3: CAWSVGAPGRGGYTF. CDR3 in DNA: TGTGCCTGGAGTGTAGGGGCACCCGGGAGGGGTGGCTACACCTTC.

V usage is TRBV29-1 and J usage is TRBJ2-5, with unresolved D. CDR3 length equals 13 residues. Germline V lookup: CDR1 SQVTM, CDR2 ANQGSEA. The V end lost 6 bases, the J end lost 5 bases, and 16 bases lay between the germline ends. The CDR3: CSVLGLGEETQYF. Here the CDR3 DNA reads TGCAGCGTCCTAGGCCTGGGTGAGGAGACCCAGTACTTC.